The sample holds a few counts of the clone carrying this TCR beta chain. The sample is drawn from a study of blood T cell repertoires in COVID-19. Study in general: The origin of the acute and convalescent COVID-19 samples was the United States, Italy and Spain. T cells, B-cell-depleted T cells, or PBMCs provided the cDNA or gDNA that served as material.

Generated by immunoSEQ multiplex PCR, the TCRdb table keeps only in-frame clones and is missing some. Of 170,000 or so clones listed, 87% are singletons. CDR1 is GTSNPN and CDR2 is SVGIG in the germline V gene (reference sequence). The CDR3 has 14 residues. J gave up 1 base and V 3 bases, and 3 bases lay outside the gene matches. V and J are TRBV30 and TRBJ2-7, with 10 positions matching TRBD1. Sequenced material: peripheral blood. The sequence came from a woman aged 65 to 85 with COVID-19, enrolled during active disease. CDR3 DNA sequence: TGTGCCTGGAGGAGGGGACAGGGGTCCTACGAGCAGTACTTC. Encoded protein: CAWRRGQGSYEQYF. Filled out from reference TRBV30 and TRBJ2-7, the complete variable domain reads SQTIHQWPATLVQPVGSPLSLECTVEGTSNPNLYWYRQAAGRGLQLLFYSVGIGQISSEVPQNLSASRPQDRQFILSSKKLLLSDSGFYLCAWRRGQGSYEQYFGPGTRLTVT.